In its sample, the clone carrying this T cell receptor beta chain was seen once. The data stem from a study of blood T cell repertoires in COVID-19. J gave up 1 base and V 3 bases, and 14 bases lay outside the gene matches. Germline V CDR1 and CDR2: MNHEY, SMNVEV (reference sequence). The CDR3 is 18 residues long. Using immunoSEQ multiplex PCR, the repertoire was profiled, and TCRdb retains in-frame clones only, with some absent. The sample shows around 200,000 clones, roughly 84% of them seen only once. This receptor was identified in a woman aged 35 to 49 with COVID-19, enrolled during active disease. The chain carries TRBV27 and TRBJ2-5; 7 bases align to TRBD2. Material: peripheral blood. The CDR3 DNA reads TGTGCCAGCAGTTTTGGCTATACGGGTCTAGCGGTCCAAGAGACCCAGTACTTC. Amino acid sequence: CASSFGYTGLAVQETQYF.